Below, 19 T cell receptor beta chains from the same sample are listed, as sequenced in a study of graft-versus-host responses after intestinal transplantation. The data were produced by immunoSEQ multiplex PCR, yet TCRdb's version contains in-frame clones alone and is incomplete. This table holds roughly 53,000 clones, roughly nine tenths found once. Sample: PBMCs, taken 662 days after intestinal transplant. These receptors all come from a human patient who received an intestinal transplant, so some T cells may come from the graft donor.

The chain joins TRBV10-2 to TRBJ1-1; D unresolved. The germline V and J ends were trimmed by 4 bases and 1 base, with 10 bases remaining between them. Looked up from germline, CDR1 is WSHSY and CDR2 is SAAADI. This CDR3 is built from 14 residues. The CDR3 DNA reads as TGCGCCAGCAGTGGCCCCTGGGAGAACACTGAAGCTTTCTTT. Translating gives CASSGPWENTEAFF.

This chain joins TRBV9 and TRBJ1-3; D possibly corresponds to TRBD1 (5 bases). V was pared by 0 bases and J by 4 bases, with 11 bases between. CDR3 length: 15 residues. Germline CDR1 SGDLS, CDR2 YYNGEE. The chain's CDR3 is CASSVGGGDGNTIYF. CDR3 DNA sequence: TGTGCCAGCAGCGTAGGCGGAGGGGACGGAAACACCATATATTTT.

The chain uses TRBV18 and TRBJ2-5, with 12 bases that match TRBD2. This CDR3 has 15 residues. J lost 5 bases, V lost 6 bases, and 7 bases had no gene match. In germline, CDR1 is KGHSH, CDR2 LQKENI. CDR3 loop: CASSRLAGARETQYF. The CDR3 DNA reads as TGTGCCAGCTCCAGACTAGCGGGGGCTCGGGAGACCCAGTACTTC.

This chain joins TRBV20-1 and TRBJ1-4; D gene unclear. Germline CDR1 DFQATT, CDR2 SNEGSKA (reference sequence). V lost 6 bases, J lost 7 bases, and 6 bases lay in between. The CDR3 consists of 10 residues. The CDR3 protein is CSATPEKLFF. CDR3 bases: TGCAGTGCGACACCTGAAAAACTGTTTTTT.

V and J are TRBV4-2 and TRBJ1-2, with D uncertain. Per germline, CDR1 LGHNA and CDR2 YNFKEQ. The CDR3 has 15 amino acids. Trimming removed 0 bases from V and 4 bases from J, with 12 bases in between. CDR3 coding DNA: TGTGCCAGCAGCCAAGAGGTGTCAGGAAGCTATGGCTACACCTTC. This translates into CASSQEVSGSYGYTF.

The chain is built from TRBV6-6 and TRBJ1-4; TRBD1 matches at 7 bases. The CDR3 is 14 amino acids. The junction had 3 bases not matched to a gene; V was cut back by 4 bases and J by 4 bases. From germline, CDR1 is MNHNY and CDR2 SVGAGI (reference sequence). The CDR3 protein is CASSSTGRNEKLFF. DNA of the CDR3: TGTGCCAGCAGTTCGACAGGGCGTAATGAAAAACTGTTTTTT.

V is TRBV4-1 and J is TRBJ1-6, with unresolved D. Germline CDR1 MGHRA, CDR2 YSYEKL. The CDR3 loop spans 12 amino acids. Trimming pared 5 bases from V and 8 bases from J, leaving 7 bases between. This chain's CDR3 is CASSGWDSPLHF. In DNA, the CDR3 is TGCGCCAGCAGCGGGTGGGATTCACCCCTCCACTTT.

This clone was found a few times. This chain links TRBV6-5 with TRBJ1-1; D call uncertain. The CDR3 runs to 11 residues. V gave up 7 bases and J gave up 7 bases, with 10 bases separating them. CDR1 is MNHEY, CDR2 SVGAGI, per germline. The CDR3 coding sequence is TGTGCCAGCATTGATGGGATTGAAGCTTTCTTT. Translating it yields CASIDGIEAFF.

This chain uses TRBV18 with TRBJ2-2, with 11 nucleotides matching TRBD2. CDR3 length: 18 amino acids. Germline assignment: CDR1 KGHSH and CDR2 LQKENI. Trimming at V came to 0 bases and at J to 1 base, leaving 4 bases not matched to a gene. CDR3 sequence reads: CASSPPLAGGLNTGELFF. The CDR3 DNA follows: TGTGCCAGCTCACCACCCCTAGCGGGGGGCTTGAACACCGGGGAGCTGTTTTTT.

This sequence joins TRBV5-1 and TRBJ2-4; 8 bases align to TRBD2. The trim removed 4 bases at V and 5 bases at J, leaving 5 bases unmatched. CDR3 length: 14 residues. In germline, CDR1 is SGHRS, CDR2 YFSETQ. The CDR3 here is CASSRGGSENIQYF. The CDR3 DNA reads as TGCGCCAGCAGCCGGGGGGGAAGTGAAAACATTCAGTACTTC.

The chain uses TRBV5-1 and TRBJ2-7; D tentatively fits TRBD1 or TRBD2 (5 bases each). Germline V gene lookup returns CDR1 SGHRS and CDR2 YFSETQ. Trimming took off 0 bases at V and 1 base at J, with 11 bases between the two ends. The CDR3 covers 15 residues. Here the CDR3 DNA reads TGCGCCAGCAGCTTGGGGGGGACGGAATCCTACGAGCAGTACTTC. It specifies CASSLGGTESYEQYF.

The chain uses TRBV6-4 and TRBJ2-3; tentatively, D is TRBD1 or TRBD2 (5 bases each). Per germline, CDR1 MRHNA and CDR2 SNTAGT. The CDR3 covers 14 residues. V was trimmed by 4 bases and J by 4 bases, leaving 12 bases between them. Here the CDR3 reads CASSASLGADTQYF. The DNA for the CDR3 is TGTGCCAGCAGTGCTTCACTAGGGGCAGATACGCAGTATTTT.

This sequence joins TRBV4-1 and TRBJ2-1; the D call may be TRBD1 or TRBD2 (6 bases each). CDR3 size: 12 residues. V was trimmed by 1 base and J by 10 bases, leaving 8 bases between them. Looked up from germline, CDR1 is MGHRA and CDR2 is YSYEKL. The CDR3 coding sequence is TGCGCCAGCAGCCAAGGAGGGGGGGAGCAGTTCTTC. Translated, it gives CASSQGGGEQFF.

On this clone: Germline and junction disagree at one end, which may indicate a read error. The chain recombines TRBV5-4 with TRBJ2-7; a possible D gene is TRBD2 (7 bases). The germline V gene encodes CDR1 SGHNT and CDR2 YYREEE (reference sequence). The CDR3 covers 15 residues. CDR3 sequence reads: CASGLGRGGDGEQYF. The CDR3 nucleotides are TGTGCCAGCGGCTTGGGCCGAGGGGGGGACGGCGAGCAGTACTTC.

This clone showed up just once. One end of the junction is discordant with germline, which a read error may explain. The chain uses TRBV7-9 and TRBJ2-4; D could derive from TRBD1 or TRBD2 (6 bases each). The V gene's germline CDR1 is SEHNR and CDR2 FQNEAQ (reference sequence). The CDR3 runs 12 residues. The DNA for the CDR3 is TGTGCCAGCAGCTTAGAGGGGGGCTATTCGGACTTC. It yields the protein CASSLEGGYSDF.

The chain uses TRBV11-2 and TRBJ1-3; D uncertain. V lost 1 base and J lost 0, with 7 bases in between. Germline V gene sequence: CDR1 SGHAT, CDR2 FQNNGV. The CDR3 is 15 residues long. The CDR3 sequence: CASSLVSHSGNTIYF. CDR3 nucleotides: TGTGCCAGCAGCTTAGTATCCCACTCTGGAAACACCATATATTTT.

This clone showed up just once. The V gene is TRBV19, the J gene TRBJ2-2; D possibly matches TRBD1 or TRBD2 (5 bases each). Germline CDR1 reads LNHDA; CDR2 reads SQIVND (reference sequence). CDR3 length equals 15 residues. Trimming took off 7 bases at V and 8 bases at J, with 20 bases between the two ends. CDR3 in amino acids: CASKRAAQQGGELFF. The CDR3 coding sequence is TGTGCCAGTAAGAGGGCAGCCCAGCAGGGAGGGGAGCTGTTTTTT.

The rearrangement joins TRBV30 to TRBJ1-6, with TRBD1 as a possible D gene (6 bases). Germline loops: CDR1 GTSNPN, CDR2 SVGIG (reference sequence). Trimming removed 4 bases from V and 7 bases from J, with 14 bases in between. The CDR3 totals 14 residues. CDR3 nucleotides: TGTGCCTGGACCCCGACAGGCGTCAATTCACCCCTCCACTTT. Translated: CAWTPTGVNSPLHF.

This rearrangement joins TRBV10-1 to TRBJ2-1, with D unresolved. The CDR3 is 16 residues long. Trimming took off 2 bases at V and 0 bases at J, with 11 bases between the two ends. The germline V gene encodes CDR1 WNHNN and CDR2 SYGVQD (reference sequence). CDR3 sequence reads: CASSERAQRSYNEQFF. The CDR3 bases are TGCGCCAGCAGTGAGAGGGCACAGCGCTCCTACAATGAGCAGTTCTTC.